This T cell receptor beta chain emerged from a study of T cells in Graves' hyperthyroidism and ophthalmopathy. TCR beta CDR3 region amplification was performed from RNA transcripts. During a first-round RT-PCR of the TCR CDR3, the HTBI primer set was used. TCRdb ran MiXCR on the multiplex PCR reads and lists one entry per CDR3 protein. The profile shows about 300,000 distinct CDR3 sequences, approximately 15% of them singletons. Germline CDR1 reads GTSNPN; CDR2 reads SVGIG (reference sequence). The CDR3 sequence is 12 residues long. V was shortened by 1 base and J by 2 bases, with 6 bases between the two germline ends. This clonotype was recorded many times.

The rearrangement links TRBV30 to TRBJ2-7; D gene uncertain. The receptor's source is a man aged 25 to 40 with Graves' hyperthyroidism. The sequenced material came from blood. The CDR3 DNA reads as TGTGCCTGGAGTGACAGTCCCTACGAGCAGTACTTC. Protein product: CAWSDSPYEQYF.